This passage covers 28 T cell receptor beta chains from one sample sequenced in a study of blood T cell repertoires in COVID-19. Using immunoSEQ multiplex PCR, the repertoire was profiled, and TCRdb retains in-frame clones only, with some absent. The sample includes about 120,000 clones, more than 70% of them seen just once. The sequencing sample was made of peripheral blood. Source of these receptors: a man at least 80 years old with active or convalescent COVID-19.

The chain recombines TRBV2 with TRBJ1-6, with 10 bases fitting TRBD1. Trimming took 10 bases from V and 10 from J; bases not matched to a gene: 7. Germline V gives CDR1 SNHLY, CDR2 FYNNEI. The CDR3 extends over 13 amino acids. CDR3 protein: CATWGTGESPLHF. The DNA for the CDR3 is TGTGCCACCTGGGGGACAGGGGAATCACCCCTCCACTTT.

The rearrangement links TRBV5-1 to TRBJ1-1, with D unresolved. V was cut by 3 bases and J by 1 base, with 7 bases left in between. The CDR3 contains 13 residues. Germline CDR1 reads SGHRS; CDR2 reads YFSETQ. The CDR3 region is CASSWAGNTEAFF. CDR3 DNA sequence: TGCGCCAGCAGCTGGGCAGGGAACACTGAAGCTTTCTTT.

V gene TRBV7-2 combines with J gene TRBJ2-4, with TRBD1 matching over 9 bases. Looked up from germline, CDR1 is SGHTA and CDR2 is FQGNSA. V was clipped by 6 bases and J by 0 bases; unmatched bases: 6. This CDR3 has 16 residues. In DNA form, the CDR3 reads TGTGCCAGCAGTATCACAGGGGGCGCAGCCAAAAACATTCAGTACTTC. Its protein product is CASSITGGAAKNIQYF.

V gene TRBV12-5 combines with J gene TRBJ2-1; 7 nucleotides match TRBD1. Trimming cost V 10 bases and J 0 bases; bases outside gene matches: 3. Germline loops: CDR1 LGHNT, CDR2 FRNRAP. The length of the CDR3 is 13 residues. CDR3 sequence: CAIQGSSYNEQFF. CDR3 in DNA: TGTGCTATACAGGGGAGCTCCTACAATGAGCAGTTCTTC. The complete variable domain, with remaining parts taken from reference TRBV12-5 and TRBJ2-1, reads DARVTQTPRHKVTEMGQEVTMRCQPILGHNTVFWYRQTMMQGLELLAYFRNRAPLDDSGMPKDRFSAEMPDATLATLKIQPSEPRDSAVYFCAIQGSSYNEQFFGPGTRLTVL.

The J gene is TRBJ2-3, the V gene TRBV2, with D possibly being TRBD1 (5 bases). The V end lost 7 bases, the J end lost 8 bases, and 19 bases lay between the germline ends. The CDR3 totals 14 residues. Germline assignment: CDR1 SNHLY and CDR2 FYNNEI. The CDR3 region is CASTSQGATGTQYF. CDR3 sequence (DNA): TGTGCCAGCACCTCACAAGGGGCCACGGGTACGCAGTATTTT.

As to this clone: At one of its ends the junction is not consistent with the germline gene, which may arise from a read error. The rearrangement links TRBV28 to TRBJ1-5; 8 bases map to TRBD1. This CDR3 region has 14 residues. The germline V gene has CDR1 MDHEN and CDR2 SYDVKM. The CDR3 region has the DNA TGTGCCAGCATTTTACAGGGGGGAGGACAGCCCCAGCATTTT. Its protein product is CASILQGGGQPQHF.

CDR3 coding DNA: TGTGCCAGCAGTTTTCCGGGTCAGCCCCAGCATTTT. Its translation is CASSFPGQPQHF. The genes are TRBV28 and TRBJ1-5; the D is unclear. The germline gives CDR1 MDHEN, CDR2 SYDVKM. V was shortened by 3 bases and J by 6 bases, with 6 bases between the two germline ends. The CDR3 runs 12 residues.

This clone was observed a single time. The genes are TRBV4-2 and TRBJ2-7; D not resolved. Trimming stripped 0 bases from V and 0 bases from J, with 9 bases between. Germline CDR1 and CDR2: LGHNA and YNFKEQ. The length of the CDR3 is 15 residues. CDR3 loop: CASSQEHSSSYEQYF. The CDR3 nucleotides read TGTGCCAGCAGCCAAGAGCACTCAAGCTCCTACGAGCAGTACTTC.

The rearrangement uses TRBV7-2 and TRBJ1-3; tentative D call: TRBD1 (5 bases). V was clipped by 5 bases and J by 0 bases, with 8 bases between them. The V gene's germline CDR1 is SGHTA and CDR2 FQGNSA. This CDR3 region has 14 residues. CDR3 in amino acids: CASSGGGSGNTIYF. For the CDR3, the DNA is TGTGCCAGCAGCGGGGGGGGCTCTGGAAACACCATATATTTT.

The rearrangement joins TRBV6-6 to TRBJ1-6; TRBD1 matches at 7 bases. Germline V gene data show CDR1 as MNHNY and CDR2 as SVGAGI (reference sequence). V trimming: 5 bases; J trimming: 3 bases; junction bases outside the gene matches: 7. There are 16 residues in the CDR3. The CDR3 loop is CASSQYGTDYNSPLHF. The CDR3, as DNA: TGTGCCAGCAGTCAGTATGGGACAGACTATAATTCACCCCTCCACTTT.

V and J are TRBV5-4 and TRBJ2-1, with 7 bases matching TRBD2. J gave up 10 bases and V 6 bases, and 16 bases lay outside the gene matches. The CDR3 consists of 15 residues. The germline V gene has CDR1 SGHNT and CDR2 YYREEE (reference sequence). The CDR3 nucleotides read TGTGCCAGCAACGCCATAGCGGGCGGGGGAGGAGAGCAGTTCTTC. This encodes CASNAIAGGGGEQFF.

Details on this clone: One end of the junction does not line up with germline, which may come from a read error. The rearrangement uses TRBV12-3 or TRBV12-4 and TRBJ1-3; D not resolved. There are 12 residues in the CDR3. This CDR3 reads CVSSFIRNTIYF. The CDR3 region has the DNA TGTGTCAGCAGTTTTATAAGAAACACCATATATTTT.

The chain has TRBV6-2 or TRBV6-3 and TRBJ2-1; TRBD1 might be the D (5 bases). The CDR3 has 15 residues. V lost 1 base to trimming and J lost 2 bases, with 9 bases between them. The germline CDR1 and CDR2 sequences are MNHEY and SVGEGT. The CDR3 nucleotides are TGTGCCAGCAGTTACTGGGGCCCCCCCTACAATGAGCAGTTCTTC. Protein product: CASSYWGPPYNEQFF.

The chain uses TRBV4-1 and TRBJ2-7, with 9 positions matching TRBD2. J gave up 5 bases and V 4 bases, and 9 bases lay outside the gene matches. Germline V gene data show CDR1 as MGHRA and CDR2 as YSYEKL. The CDR3 is 15 residues long. The CDR3: CASSPFSGGWDEQYF. CDR3 nucleotides: TGCGCCAGCAGCCCCTTTAGCGGGGGTTGGGACGAGCAGTACTTC.

The V gene is TRBV5-4, the J gene TRBJ2-7; a weak D match, TRBD2 (6 bases). This CDR3 contains 15 residues. Trimming took 2 bases from V and 3 from J, leaving 15 bases between them. Germline V gene sequence: CDR1 SGHNT, CDR2 YYREEE (reference sequence). In DNA, the CDR3 is TGTGCCAGCAGCTTCGGAGCAGGGAGGAACTACGAGCAGTACTTC. Encoded protein: CASSFGAGRNYEQYF. Full variable domain (outside the CDR3, taken from reference TRBV5-4 and TRBJ2-7): ETGVTQSPTHLIKTRGQQVTLRCSSQSGHNTVSWYQQALGQGPQFIFQYYREEENGRGNFPPRFSGLQFPNYSSELNVNALELDDSALYLCASSFGAGRNYEQYFGPGTRLTVT.

This chain uses TRBV29-1 with TRBJ1-5; no definite D call. CDR1 SQVTM and CDR2 ANQGSEA come from the germline V gene. Trimming left V 4 bases short and J 7 bases short, with 11 bases between. The CDR3 consists of 12 residues. CDR3 amino acids: CSVGAGGQPQHF. Written as DNA, the CDR3 is TGCAGCGTTGGCGCAGGAGGGCAGCCCCAGCATTTT.

J is TRBJ1-5 and V is TRBV6-2 or TRBV6-3, with 10 bases aligning to TRBD1. The V segment lost 0 bases and the J segment 8 bases; nucleotides outside the gene matches: 7. The germline V gene has CDR1 MNHEY and CDR2 SVGEGT. The CDR3 runs to 16 residues. CDR3 DNA: TGTGCCAGCAGTTACTCCCCGGGACAGGGGTGGGAGCCCCAGCATTTT. Translated: CASSYSPGQGWEPQHF.

The genes are TRBV7-2 and TRBJ2-5, with D uncertain. Trimming pared 1 base from V and 4 bases from J, leaving 7 bases between. CDR1 is SGHTA, CDR2 FQGNSA, per germline. This CDR3 contains 13 residues. In DNA form, the CDR3 reads TGTGCCAGCAGCTTAGGGCCCACAGAGACCCAGTACTTC. Its translation: CASSLGPTETQYF.

The chain uses TRBV21-1 and TRBJ1-6; the DNA was not compared with TRBD1, the D call given in the table. TRBV21-1 is labeled a pseudogene. The CDR3 covers 17 residues. This chain's CDR3 is CASSKGGGQGTESPLHF. The DNA of the CDR3 is TGTGCCAGCAGCAAAGGGGGTGGACAGGGGACAGAGTCACCCCTCCACTTT.

This clone was seen just once. A junction end diverges from the germline sequence, so it may reflect a read error. The chain has TRBV6-6 and TRBJ2-3; 7 bases agree with TRBD1. The germline gives CDR1 MNHNY, CDR2 SVGAGI (reference sequence). The CDR3 has 13 residues. CDR3 in DNA: TGTGCCAGCACCGGGACAGAAACAGGTACGCAGTATTTT. Translated: CASTGTETGTQYF.

V and J are TRBV27 and TRBJ2-7; TRBD1 matches at 9 bases. The V segment lost 1 base and the J segment 0 bases; nucleotides outside the gene matches: 7. Germline CDR1 reads MNHEY; CDR2 reads SMNVEV (reference sequence). The CDR3 is 17 amino acids. CDR3 coding DNA: TGTGCCAGCAGTTTATTCTCCGGGACAGGGTCCTCCTACGAGCAGTACTTC. This translates into CASSLFSGTGSSYEQYF.

This clone was seen just once. J is TRBJ2-1 and V is TRBV6-4, with D unresolved. The CDR3 runs 13 residues. Germline V gene data show CDR1 as MRHNA and CDR2 as SNTAGT. V gave up 0 bases and J gave up 6 bases, with 6 bases separating them. The CDR3 nucleotides are TGTGCCAGCAGTGACTCAAACACCAATGAGCAGTTCTTC. This translates into CASSDSNTNEQFF.

This chain links TRBV4-1 with TRBJ1-1; D not certain. The V gene lost 4 bases and the J gene lost 0 bases, with 18 bases spanning the gap. The V gene's germline CDR1 is MGHRA and CDR2 YSYEKL. The CDR3 runs to 17 residues. CDR3 amino acids: CASSPSGGMTMNTEAFF. CDR3 sequence (DNA): TGCGCCAGCAGCCCCTCGGGCGGGATGACGATGAACACTGAAGCTTTCTTT.

The gene calls are TRBV3-1 (or the pseudogene TRBV3-2) and TRBJ2-3; TRBD2 aligns across 8 bases. This CDR3 comprises 16 residues. CDR1 LGHDT and CDR2 YNNKEL come from the germline V gene (reference sequence). The trim removed 0 bases at V and 5 bases at J, leaving 7 bases unmatched. CDR3 sequence: CASSQEQVGGGDTQYF. CDR3 bases: TGTGCCAGCAGCCAAGAGCAAGTCGGGGGGGGAGATACGCAGTATTTT.

The CDR3: CASSLWGLLGRSYEQYF. The DNA for the CDR3 is TGTGCCAGCAGTTTGTGGGGGCTCCTCGGTAGATCCTACGAGCAGTACTTC. The chain recombines TRBV28 with TRBJ2-7, with D perhaps TRBD1 (6 bases). The CDR3 extends over 17 amino acids. Germline assignment: CDR1 MDHEN and CDR2 SYDVKM. V shed 3 bases and J shed 1 base, with 19 bases lying between them.

This clone was picked up one time. The DNA for the CDR3 is TGTGCCAGCAGTGAAGGGGGTATTTGGAATCAGCCCCAGCATTTT. Translating gives CASSEGGIWNQPQHF. V is TRBV3-1 (or the pseudogene TRBV3-2) and J is TRBJ1-5; tentative D call: TRBD1 (6 bases). Trimming shortened V by 6 bases and J by 4 bases, and 16 bases separated the two germline ends. Germline assignment: CDR1 LGHDT and CDR2 YNNKEL (reference sequence). The CDR3 length is 15 residues.

CDR3 sequence (DNA): TGTGCCAGCAGCTTAACTAGCGGGGGTAAGGGCACAGATACGCAGTATTTT. This codes for CASSLTSGGKGTDTQYF. V usage is TRBV13 and J usage is TRBJ2-3, with 11 bases lining up with TRBD2. The CDR3 is 17 residues long. J gave up 1 base and V 2 bases, and 5 bases lay outside the gene matches. Germline V gene data show CDR1 as PRHDT and CDR2 as FYEKMQ (reference sequence). The variable domain in full, with the rest retrieved from reference TRBV13 and TRBJ2-3, is AAGVIQSPRHLIKEKRETATLKCYPIPRHDTVYWYQQGPGQDPQFLISFYEKMQSDKGSIPDRFSAQQFSDYHSELNMSSLELGDSALYFCASSLTSGGKGTDTQYFGPGTRLTVL.

V usage is TRBV25-1 and J usage is TRBJ1-5, with TRBD1 as a possible D gene (5 bases). Germline V gene lookup returns CDR1 MGHDK and CDR2 SYGVNS. V lost 4 bases and J lost 4, with 17 bases in between. The CDR3 has 16 amino acids. CDR3 nucleotides: TGTGCCAGCAGTGGAGGAGGGCAGGGCCCGAATCAGCCCCAGCATTTT. Its translation: CASSGGGQGPNQPQHF.